The rows below give T cell receptor beta chains drawn from one sample of a study of T cell changes during pregnancy in multiple sclerosis. The data were produced by immunoSEQ multiplex PCR, yet TCRdb's version contains in-frame clones alone and is incomplete. The sample consists of about 40,000 clones, around 94% of them appearing once. The source was peripheral blood, collected in the third trimester of pregnancy. The receptors here all came from a female donor with multiple sclerosis, enrolled in a pregnancy study. The CDR3 runs from the conserved cysteine through the conserved F or W. A D gene is named only where the DNA matches it firmly. Rows may omit the clone size; those that give it use once, few, many or a size class.

D gene	V gene	J gene	clone size	CDR3 protein	CDR3 DNA
TRBD1	TRBV7-2	TRBJ2-7	-	CASRGTGDWYEQYF	TGTGCCAGCAGGGGGACAGGGGATTGGTACGAGCAGTACTTC
TRBD2	TRBV13	TRBJ2-3	-	CASSLKRGGADTQYF	TGTGCCAGCAGCTTAAAGCGGGGGGGCGCAGATACGCAGTATTTT
-	TRBV7-6	TRBJ2-1	once	CASSPMRDPSYNEQFF	TGTGCCAGCAGCCCCATGCGGGACCCTAGCTACAATGAGCAGTTCTTC
-	TRBV6-6	TRBJ1-1	-	CASSYSDRGTEAFF	TGTGCCAGCAGTTACTCGGATCGGGGCACTGAAGCTTTCTTT
-	TRBV4-1	TRBJ2-1	-	CASSQEAGVLYEQFF	TGCGCCAGCAGCCAAGAGGCAGGGGTGCTTTATGAGCAGTTCTTC
TRBD2	TRBV7-3	TRBJ2-3	-	CASSLGLAGGPDTQYF	TGTGCCAGCAGCTTGGGACTAGCGGGGGGGCCCGATACGCAGTATTTT
TRBD2	TRBV6-5	TRBJ2-2	-	CASTGLAGKAGELFF	TGTGCCAGCACCGGACTAGCGGGAAAGGCCGGGGAGCTGTTTTTT
-	TRBV4-1	TRBJ1-3	-	CASSQLTGISGNTIYF	TGCGCCAGCAGCCAACTAACAGGGATCTCAGGAAACACCATATATTTT
TRBD2	TRBV9	TRBJ2-1	once	CASSVVASGGNEQFF	TGTGCCAGCAGCGTAGTGGCTAGCGGGGGCAATGAGCAGTTCTTC
-	TRBV5-6	TRBJ2-3	-	CAGGSSASTDTQYF	TGTGCCGGCGGGTCTAGCGCGAGCACAGATACGCAGTATTTT
-	TRBV18	TRBJ2-1	-	CASSPLMSYNEQFF	TGTGCCAGCTCACCACTTATGTCCTACAATGAGCAGTTCTTC
TRBD1	TRBV5-1	TRBJ2-1	-	CASSLGQGSYNEQFF	TGCGCCAGCAGCTTAGGACAGGGCTCCTACAATGAGCAGTTCTTC
TRBD2	TRBV30	TRBJ2-4	-	CAWSPTSGGWAKNIQYF	TGTGCCTGGAGTCCGACTAGCGGAGGATGGGCCAAAAACATTCAGTACTTC
-	TRBV6-5	TRBJ2-1	once	CASSLAPGGNEQFF	TGTGCCAGCAGCCTAGCGCCTGGGGGCAATGAGCAGTTCTTC
-	TRBV5-6	TRBJ1-6	-	CASSLVDRFSPLHF	TGTGCCAGCAGCTTGGTGGACAGATTTTCACCCCTCCACTTT
TRBD1	TRBV28	TRBJ1-1	-	CASSLSGQTNTEAFF	TGTGCCAGCAGTTTGTCGGGACAGACTAACACTGAAGCTTTCTTT
-	TRBV28	TRBJ2-2	-	CASSLTEAGELFF	TGTGCCAGCAGTCTTACGGAGGCCGGGGAGCTGTTTTTT
TRBD2	TRBV7-2	TRBJ2-5	-	CASSRATSGGETQYF	TGTGCCAGCAGCCGAGCGACTAGCGGGGGGGAGACCCAGTACTTC
TRBD2	TRBV5-1	TRBJ2-2	-	CASRSGSGSRTGELFF	TGCGCCAGCAGGTCCGGGAGCGGGAGTCGCACCGGGGAGCTGTTTTTT
TRBD1	TRBV5-8	TRBJ1-5	once	CASSRRSGQGPGQPQHF	TGTGCCAGCAGCCGCCGGTCGGGACAGGGACCCGGTCAGCCCCAGCATTTT
-	TRBV29-1	TRBJ2-1	-	CSVEGGPGLFDEQFF	TGCAGCGTTGAAGGTGGGCCAGGGTTGTTCGATGAGCAGTTCTTC
TRBD1	TRBV18	TRBJ2-7	-	CASSPPLRTGVGEQYF	TGTGCCAGCTCACCACCGTTAAGGACAGGGGTTGGCGAGCAGTACTTC
-	TRBV18	TRBJ1-3	-	CASSPQGLSSGNTIYF	TGTGCCAGCTCACCCCAGGGATTAAGCTCTGGAAACACCATATATTTT
TRBD1	TRBV18	TRBJ2-7	-	CASSSQGNMAYEQYF	TGTGCCAGCTCGTCACAGGGGAACATGGCCTACGAGCAGTACTTC
-	TRBV7-9	TRBJ2-1	-	CASTDENVDEQFF	TGTGCCAGCACCGATGAGAACGTCGATGAGCAGTTCTTC
TRBD1	TRBV27	TRBJ2-3	-	CASSLKGAFTDTQYF	TGTGCCAGCAGTTTGAAGGGGGCCTTCACAGATACGCAGTATTTT
-	TRBV27	TRBJ1-1	-	CASSLLWGSEAFF	TGTGCCAGCAGTTTATTATGGGGCTCTGAAGCTTTCTTT
-	TRBV27	TRBJ2-1	-	CASSLFTSRYNEQFF	TGTGCCAGCAGTTTATTTACTAGCCGCTACAATGAGCAGTTCTTC
TRBD1	TRBV5-4	TRBJ2-2	-	CASSLELGAGTGGTGELFF	TGTGCCAGCAGCTTGGAATTAGGGGCCGGGACAGGGGGAACCGGGGAGCTGTTTTTT
TRBD1	TRBV7-9	TRBJ2-7	-	CASSNRVGDRAIYEQYF	TGTGCTAGCAGCAACCGGGTAGGGGACAGGGCAATCTACGAGCAGTACTTC
TRBD2	TRBV9	TRBJ2-3	-	CASSVGGLAADTQYF	TGTGCCAGCAGCGTAGGAGGACTAGCGGCAGATACGCAGTATTTT
-	TRBV30	TRBJ2-1	-	CACRGTSYNEQFF	TGTGCCTGCCGGGGTACATCCTACAATGAGCAGTTCTTC